This entry describes one T cell receptor (beta chain). Its specificity is unknown. The germline V gene has CDR1 LGHNA and CDR2 YNFKEQ. CDR3 length: 17 residues. The sample belongs to a study of monozygotic twins with inflammatory bowel disease. General study points: Between concordant and discordant twins, repertoire similarity failed to differ, a result that limited power may explain. The co-twins with IBD showed lower TCRbeta diversity (inverse Simpson) than their healthy siblings. Clonotype overlap with others was lower in IBD patients than in healthy twins, a difference that was greatest with disease activity.

No DNA is given; TCRdb re-called the 5' RACE reads and lists each CDR3 protein once. Its clone listing holds 300,000 to 400,000 distinct CDR3 sequences. This clonotype was sampled from a human donor with ulcerative colitis or Crohn's disease, or a healthy co-twin of an affected twin (not recorded which). The chain is built from TRBV4-2 and TRBJ2-3; TCRdb's D call, TRBD2, is unchecked because there is no DNA. The sample consisted of blood. Here the CDR3 reads CASSQDPGTADGYTQYF.